The 24 T cell receptor beta chains below come from one sample, sequenced in a study of T cell changes during pregnancy in multiple sclerosis. Profiling relied on immunoSEQ multiplex PCR, and the TCRdb table lists in-frame clones only, not all of them. The sample has 40,000 to 55,000 clones, approximately 91% seen once. Sample: CD4+ T cells from peripheral blood mononuclear cells, taken after pregnancy. The receptors come from a female donor in good health, enrolled as a control in a pregnancy study.

The V call is TRBV19, the J call TRBJ2-7; possible D gene TRBD2, 6 bases. Trimming took 7 bases from V and 2 from J, leaving 15 bases between them. The CDR3 is 14 amino acids. CDR1 is LNHDA, CDR2 SQIVND, per germline (reference sequence). The CDR3 reads CASKLGGVPYEQYF. CDR3 coding DNA: TGTGCCAGTAAACTGGGGGGAGTCCCCTACGAGCAGTACTTC.

Only one count was recorded for this clone. The chain joins TRBV2 to TRBJ1-3, with D maybe TRBD1 (6 bases). V was pared by 5 bases and J by 3 bases, with 14 bases between. Per germline, CDR1 SNHLY and CDR2 FYNNEI. The CDR3 has 15 amino acids. The CDR3: CASSLQGTGGNTIYF. The CDR3 DNA reads TGTGCCAGCAGTTTACAGGGAACCGGTGGAAACACCATATATTTT.

The rearrangement joins TRBV10-3 to TRBJ2-2, with 9 bases fitting TRBD2. V trimming: 9 bases; J trimming: 0 bases; junction bases outside the gene matches: 2. The CDR3 covers 14 residues. From germline, CDR1 is ENHRY and CDR2 SYGVKD. The CDR3 loop reads CAISGSSNTGELFF. The CDR3 DNA reads TGTGCCATTAGCGGGAGTTCGAACACCGGGGAGCTGTTTTTT.

A single count supports this clone. J is TRBJ2-1 and V is TRBV5-1; the match to TRBD2 covers 9 bases. The CDR3 contains 13 residues. From germline, CDR1 is SGHRS and CDR2 YFSETQ. Trimming took 4 bases from V and 7 from J; bases not matched to a gene: 3. The CDR3 loop is CASSVGLANEQFF. CDR3 nucleotide sequence: TGCGCCAGCAGCGTGGGACTAGCTAATGAGCAGTTCTTC.

The chain links TRBV25-1 to TRBJ2-1, with D possibly TRBD1 on 6 matching bases. The CDR3 totals 15 residues. With 4 bases removed from V and 11 bases from J, the gap between germline ends came to 21 bases. In germline, CDR1 is MGHDK, CDR2 SYGVNS. The CDR3 coding sequence is TGTGCCAGCAGTGTAACCTCCGGGACAACAATAAAGCAGTTCTTC. It translates to CASSVTSGTTIKQFF.

This chain joins TRBV10-1 and TRBJ2-1; 10 bases line up with TRBD1. V lost 4 bases and J lost 6; bases outside the gene matches: 0. CDR1 and CDR2 (germline): WNHNN, SYGVQD (reference sequence). The CDR3 totals 13 residues. Here the CDR3 DNA reads TGCGCCAGCAGTGGGACAGGGGGCAATGAGCAGTTCTTC. It translates to CASSGTGGNEQFF.

This clone showed up just once. The genes are TRBV5-4 and TRBJ1-1; 7 positions match TRBD1. Germline trimming cut 2 bases from V and 9 bases from J; bases unmatched to any gene: 4. Germline loops: CDR1 SGHNT, CDR2 YYREEE (reference sequence). The CDR3 sequence is 12 residues long. The CDR3 spells CASSLRTGQAFF. The CDR3 region has the DNA TGTGCCAGCAGCTTAAGGACAGGACAAGCTTTCTTT.

In DNA, the CDR3 is TGCGCCAGCAGCTTGGGGTCGCTAGGCACAGATACGCAGTATTTT. The encoded protein is CASSLGSLGTDTQYF. The V gene is TRBV5-1, the J gene TRBJ2-3; D unresolved. V was shortened by 0 bases and J by 1 base, with 9 bases between the two germline ends. This CDR3 contains 15 residues. CDR1 is SGHRS, CDR2 YFSETQ, per germline.

The chain recombines TRBV4-1 with TRBJ2-3; possibly TRBD1 for D (7 bases). The CDR3 totals 17 residues. Germline CDR1 is MGHRA and CDR2 is YSYEKL. The V end was cut by 4 bases, the J end by 3 bases, with 20 bases between. The CDR3 DNA reads TGCGCCAGCAGCCCGGAATTGACGACAGGGACTACAGATACGCAGTATTTT. Translation gives CASSPELTTGTTDTQYF.

CDR3 nucleotides: TGTGCCAGCAGCTTGGTCCCTTTGCCGGGACAGGGCTATGGCTACACCTTC. Translation: CASSLVPLPGQGYGYTF. The genes are TRBV5-6 and TRBJ1-2; 9 bases match TRBD1. This CDR3 region has 17 residues. The V gene end was trimmed by 0 bases and the J gene end by 4 bases; junction bases not matched to a gene: 10. Germline V gives CDR1 SGHDT, CDR2 YYEEEE.

This chain uses TRBV7-3 with TRBJ2-2; TRBD2 matches 10 bases. In germline, CDR1 is SGHTA, CDR2 FQGTGA. The CDR3 sequence is 15 residues long. Trimming cost V 3 bases and J 6 bases; bases outside gene matches: 4. CDR3 region: CASSFGLAGAGELFF. The CDR3, as DNA: TGTGCCAGCAGCTTCGGGCTAGCGGGGGCCGGGGAGCTGTTTTTT.

The V call is TRBV7-2, the J call TRBJ2-7, with D perhaps matching TRBD1 (6 bases). V lost 2 bases, J lost 3 bases, and 8 bases lay in between. The V gene's germline CDR1 is SGHTA and CDR2 FQGNSA. This CDR3 contains 13 residues. CDR3 coding DNA: TGTGCCAGCAGCTTACAGGGGCTCTACGAGCAGTACTTC. Its translation is CASSLQGLYEQYF.

V gene TRBV5-1 combines with J gene TRBJ1-1, with 7 positions matching TRBD1. Germline lookup yields CDR1 SGHRS and CDR2 YFSETQ. J gave up 2 bases and V 0 bases, and 7 bases lay outside the gene matches. This CDR3 has 16 residues. As DNA, the CDR3 is TGCGCCAGCAGCTTGGCCGACAGGGTTTTAAACACTGAAGCTTTCTTT. This translates into CASSLADRVLNTEAFF.

The chain joins TRBV7-2 to TRBJ2-1; TRBD2 matches at 13 bases. Unmatched junction bases numbered 7, after V lost 5 bases and J lost 9 bases. Germline V gives CDR1 SGHTA, CDR2 FQGNSA. This CDR3 has 15 residues. As DNA, the CDR3 is TGTGCCAGCAGCCGAAGGACTAGCGGGAGCACTGAGCAGTTCTTC. Its translation: CASSRRTSGSTEQFF.

V usage is TRBV9 and J usage is TRBJ2-2; perhaps TRBD2 as D (6 bases). This CDR3 region has 14 residues. The V gene lost 3 bases and the J gene lost 1 base, with 7 bases spanning the gap. Germline V gene lookup returns CDR1 SGDLS and CDR2 YYNGEE. The DNA of the CDR3 is TGTGCCAGCAGCGCGGGGGTGAACACCGGGGAGCTGTTTTTT. This translates into CASSAGVNTGELFF.

The V call is TRBV5-1, the J call TRBJ2-1, with TRBD2 matching over 11 bases. V trimming: 3 bases; J trimming: 4 bases; junction bases outside the gene matches: 3. There are 15 residues in the CDR3. Germline assignment: CDR1 SGHRS and CDR2 YFSETQ. The CDR3 coding sequence is TGCGCCAGCAGCTGGGGGACTAGCGGTTACAATGAGCAGTTCTTC. This sequence encodes CASSWGTSGYNEQFF.

This clone occurred once. V and J are TRBV6-6 and TRBJ1-2; TRBD1 aligns across 7 bases. Germline CDR1 reads MNHNY; CDR2 reads SVGAGI (reference sequence). This CDR3 is built from 14 residues. The J segment lost 5 bases and the V segment lost 7 bases, leaving 10 bases of the junction unmatched. CDR3 coding DNA: TGTGCCAGCATTATAGGGACAGCAATTTATGGCTACACCTTC. Residues: CASIIGTAIYGYTF.

The V gene is TRBV5-4, the J gene TRBJ1-2, with D possibly TRBD1 on 6 matching bases. V shed 9 bases and J shed 6 bases, with 18 bases lying between them. CDR1 and CDR2 from the germline V gene are SGHNT and YYREEE (reference sequence). The CDR3 extends over 13 amino acids. DNA for the CDR3: TGTGCCACCAGAACGGGGGGCTCAGATGGCTACACCTTC. Amino acid sequence: CATRTGGSDGYTF.

A remark on this clone: The same CDR3 also results from other DNA sequences found in this sample. This rearrangement joins TRBV7-9 to TRBJ1-1, with D possibly being TRBD1 (6 bases). The CDR3 is 11 residues long. Trimming shortened V by 5 bases and J by 8 bases, and 9 bases separated the two germline ends. Per germline, CDR1 SEHNR and CDR2 FQNEAQ (reference sequence). The CDR3: CASSLRGEAFF. DNA for the CDR3: TGTGCCAGCAGCCTTAGGGGGGAAGCTTTCTTT.

V and J are TRBV11-3 and TRBJ2-2, with a weak D call TRBD1 (6 bases). The CDR3 covers 12 residues. V lost 3 bases to trimming and J lost 8 bases, with 7 bases between them. The germline V gene has CDR1 SGHNT and CDR2 YENEEA. The DNA of the CDR3 is TGTGCCAGCAGCTTCAGGGGTGGGGAGCTGTTTTTT. Translated: CASSFRGGELFF.

The rearrangement links TRBV7-9 to TRBJ1-5; the match to TRBD1 covers 7 bases. This CDR3 is 15 amino acids long. Looked up from germline, CDR1 is SEHNR and CDR2 is FQNEAQ (reference sequence). With 5 bases clipped from V and 1 base from J, the junction kept 5 bases outside the gene matches. The CDR3 spells CASSPTGDSNQPQHF. The CDR3 DNA reads as TGTGCCAGCAGCCCTACAGGGGACAGCAATCAGCCCCAGCATTTT.

The chain is built from TRBV30 and TRBJ2-2, with 7 bases aligning to TRBD1. The CDR3 is made up of 14 amino acids. The trim removed 4 bases at V and 3 bases at J, leaving 5 bases unmatched. Germline V gene sequence: CDR1 GTSNPN, CDR2 SVGIG (reference sequence). This CDR3 is CAWNPGGDTGELFF. The CDR3 nucleotides read TGTGCCTGGAATCCAGGGGGTGACACCGGGGAGCTGTTTTTT.

The chain couples TRBV28 to TRBJ1-5; D gene ambiguous. The germline CDR1 and CDR2 sequences are MDHEN and SYDVKM. The CDR3 totals 14 residues. V lost 1 base and J 7 bases, leaving 11 bases between the germline ends. Here the CDR3 reads CASSLSMLPQPQHF. In nucleotides, the CDR3 is TGTGCCAGCAGTTTATCTATGTTGCCGCAGCCCCAGCATTTT.

V is TRBV28 and J is TRBJ2-2; 10 bases are a match to TRBD2. V gave up 6 bases and J gave up 1 base; unmatched junction bases: 5. The CDR3 sequence is 16 residues long. CDR1 is MDHEN, CDR2 SYDVKM, per germline. The CDR3 here is CASRTRTSGNTGELFF. CDR3 bases: TGTGCCAGCAGAACACGGACTAGCGGGAACACCGGGGAGCTGTTTTTT.